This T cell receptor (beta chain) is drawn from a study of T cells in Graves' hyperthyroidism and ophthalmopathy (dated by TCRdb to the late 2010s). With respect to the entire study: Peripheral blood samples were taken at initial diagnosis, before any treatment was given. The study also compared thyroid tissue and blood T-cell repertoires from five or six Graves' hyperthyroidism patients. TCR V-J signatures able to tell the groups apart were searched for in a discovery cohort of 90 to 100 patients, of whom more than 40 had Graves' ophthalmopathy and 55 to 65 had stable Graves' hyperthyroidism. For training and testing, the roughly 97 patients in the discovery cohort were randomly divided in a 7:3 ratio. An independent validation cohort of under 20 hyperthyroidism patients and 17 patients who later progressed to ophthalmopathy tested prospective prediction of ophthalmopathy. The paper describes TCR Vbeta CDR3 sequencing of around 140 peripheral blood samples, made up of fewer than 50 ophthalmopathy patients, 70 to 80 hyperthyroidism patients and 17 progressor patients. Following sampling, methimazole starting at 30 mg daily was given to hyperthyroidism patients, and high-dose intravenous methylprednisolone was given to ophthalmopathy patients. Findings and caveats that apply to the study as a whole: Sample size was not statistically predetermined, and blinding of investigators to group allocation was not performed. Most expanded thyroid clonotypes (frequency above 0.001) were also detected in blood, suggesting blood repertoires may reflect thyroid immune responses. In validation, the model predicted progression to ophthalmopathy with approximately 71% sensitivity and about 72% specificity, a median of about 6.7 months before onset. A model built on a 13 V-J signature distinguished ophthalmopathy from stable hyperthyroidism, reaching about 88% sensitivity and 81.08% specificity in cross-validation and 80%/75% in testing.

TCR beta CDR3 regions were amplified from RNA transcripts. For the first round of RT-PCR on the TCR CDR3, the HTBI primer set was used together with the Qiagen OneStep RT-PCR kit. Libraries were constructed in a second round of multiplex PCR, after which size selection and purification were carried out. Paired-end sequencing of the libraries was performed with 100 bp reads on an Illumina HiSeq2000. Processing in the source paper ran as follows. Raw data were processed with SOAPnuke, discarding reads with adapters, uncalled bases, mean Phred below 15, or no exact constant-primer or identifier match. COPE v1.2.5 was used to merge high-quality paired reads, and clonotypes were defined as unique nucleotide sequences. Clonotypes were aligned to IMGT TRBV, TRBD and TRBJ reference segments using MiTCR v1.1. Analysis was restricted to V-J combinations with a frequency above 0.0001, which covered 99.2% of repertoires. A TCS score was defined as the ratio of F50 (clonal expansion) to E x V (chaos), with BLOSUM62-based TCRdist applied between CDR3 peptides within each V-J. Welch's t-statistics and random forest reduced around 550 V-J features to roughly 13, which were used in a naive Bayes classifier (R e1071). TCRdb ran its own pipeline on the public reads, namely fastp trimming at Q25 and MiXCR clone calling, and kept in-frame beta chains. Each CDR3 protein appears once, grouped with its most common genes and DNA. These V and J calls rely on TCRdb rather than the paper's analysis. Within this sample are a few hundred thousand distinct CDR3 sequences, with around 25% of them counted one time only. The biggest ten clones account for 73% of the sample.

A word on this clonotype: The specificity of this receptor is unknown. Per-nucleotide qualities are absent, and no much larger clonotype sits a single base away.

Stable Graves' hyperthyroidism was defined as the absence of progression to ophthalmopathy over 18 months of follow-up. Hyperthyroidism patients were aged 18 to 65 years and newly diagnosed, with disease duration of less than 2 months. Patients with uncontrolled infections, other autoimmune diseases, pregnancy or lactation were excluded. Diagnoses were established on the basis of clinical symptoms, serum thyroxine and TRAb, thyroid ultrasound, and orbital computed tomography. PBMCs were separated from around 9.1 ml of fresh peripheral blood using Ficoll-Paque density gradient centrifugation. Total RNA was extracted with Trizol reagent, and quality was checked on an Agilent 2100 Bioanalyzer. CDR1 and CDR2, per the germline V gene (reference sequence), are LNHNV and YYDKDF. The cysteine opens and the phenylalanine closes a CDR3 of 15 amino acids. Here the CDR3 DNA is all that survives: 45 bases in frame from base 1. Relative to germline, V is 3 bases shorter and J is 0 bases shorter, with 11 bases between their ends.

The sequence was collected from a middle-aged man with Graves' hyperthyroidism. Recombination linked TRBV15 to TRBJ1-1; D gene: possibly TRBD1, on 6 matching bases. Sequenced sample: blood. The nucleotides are TGTGCCACCAGCAGCCCCAGGGGCATGAACACTGAAGCTTTCTTT. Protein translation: CATSSPRGMNTEAFF. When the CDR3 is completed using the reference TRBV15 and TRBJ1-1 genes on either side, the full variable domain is DAMVIQNPRYQVTQFGKPVTLSCSQTLNHNVMYWYQQKSSQAPKLLFHYYDKDFNNEADTPDNFQSRRPNTSFCFLDIRSPGLGDTAMYLCATSSPRGMNTEAFFGQGTRLTVV.